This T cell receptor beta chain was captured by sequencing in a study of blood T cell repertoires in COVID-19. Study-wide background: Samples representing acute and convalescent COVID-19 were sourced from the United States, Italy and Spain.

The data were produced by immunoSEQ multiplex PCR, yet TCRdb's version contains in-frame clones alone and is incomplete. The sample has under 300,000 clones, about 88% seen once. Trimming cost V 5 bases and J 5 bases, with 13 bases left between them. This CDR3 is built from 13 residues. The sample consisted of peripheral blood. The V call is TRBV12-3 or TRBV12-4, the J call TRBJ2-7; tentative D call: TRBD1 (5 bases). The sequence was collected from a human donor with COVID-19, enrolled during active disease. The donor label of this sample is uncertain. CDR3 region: CASSQITGNEQYF. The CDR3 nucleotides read TGTGCCAGCAGTCAGATCACAGGTAACGAGCAGTACTTC.